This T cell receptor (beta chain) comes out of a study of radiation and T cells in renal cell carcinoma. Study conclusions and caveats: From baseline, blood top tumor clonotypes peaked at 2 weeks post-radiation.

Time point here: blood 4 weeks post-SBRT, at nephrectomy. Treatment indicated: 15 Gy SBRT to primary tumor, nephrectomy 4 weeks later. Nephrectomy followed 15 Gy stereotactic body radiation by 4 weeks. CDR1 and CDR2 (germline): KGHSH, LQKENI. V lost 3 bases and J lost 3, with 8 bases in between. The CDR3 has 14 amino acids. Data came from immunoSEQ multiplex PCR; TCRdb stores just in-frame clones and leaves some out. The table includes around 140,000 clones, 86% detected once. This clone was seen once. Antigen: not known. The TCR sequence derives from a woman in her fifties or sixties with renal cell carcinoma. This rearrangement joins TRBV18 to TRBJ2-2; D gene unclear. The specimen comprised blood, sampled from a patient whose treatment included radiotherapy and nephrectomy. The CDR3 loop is CASSPNWDTGELFF. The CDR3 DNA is TGTGCCAGCTCACCCAATTGGGACACCGGGGAGCTGTTTTTT.